These 5 T cell receptor beta chains came from one sample sequenced in a study of CD8 T cells in ankylosing spondylitis (dated by TCRdb to about 2017). Libraries were made using 5' RACE. The sequencer was an Illumina HiSeq 2500. Using fastp trimming at Q25 and MiXCR clonotype assembly, TCRdb reanalyzed the public sequencing data and kept in-frame beta chains. Rows matching on CDR3 protein sequence are summarized as one entry with the most common DNA and genes. Across this sample there are 150,000 to 200,000 distinct CDR3 sequences, with under 15% seen only once. Of the sample, about 10% falls within the top ten clones. The sample was blood, either unsorted or a sorted T cell fraction (not recorded which). The receptor source for this set is a female donor with ankylosing spondylitis or in good health (not recorded which).

This clonotype was recorded many times. This chain uses TRBV10-3 with TRBJ1-5; 7 bases map to TRBD1. V lost 10 bases and J lost 7; bases outside the gene matches: 10. CDR3 length: 13 residues. Per the germline V gene, CDR1 is ENHRY and CDR2 is SYGVKD. CDR3 nucleotides: TGTGCCACCGGCTCTGACAGGGTCCAGCCCCAGCATTTT. Translation gives CATGSDRVQPQHF.

The rearrangement joins TRBV11-3 to TRBJ2-7; 7 nucleotides line up with TRBD1. The V gene end was trimmed by 6 bases and the J gene end by 0 bases; junction bases not matched to a gene: 26. Germline-derived CDR1 and CDR2 are SGHNT and YENEEA. The CDR3 is 21 amino acids. CDR3: CASRSLRAPRDRVSRSYEQYF. The CDR3 DNA reads TGTGCCAGCAGGTCTTTGCGGGCCCCGCGAGACAGGGTGTCTCGCTCCTACGAGCAGTACTTC.

About this clonotype: The CDR3 carries no conserved terminal phenylalanine or tryptophan, so it likely arises from a read error. The chain uses TRBV15 and TRBJ1-2; the match to TRBD1 covers 9 bases. J lost 2 bases, V lost 1 base, and 5 bases had no gene match. Germline CDR1 reads LNHNV; CDR2 reads YYDKDF (reference sequence). The CDR3 is made up of 16 amino acids. The CDR3 sequence: CATSRGGTGKNYGYTY. The CDR3, as DNA: TGTGCCACCAGCAGAGGGGGGACAGGGAAGAACTATGGCTACACCTAC.

Comments on this clonotype: This may come from a read error, since a much larger clone is one base off. The chain couples TRBV28 to TRBJ1-1, with 8 bases identical to TRBD1. The V segment lost 0 bases and the J segment 1 base; nucleotides outside the gene matches: 10. The CDR3 has 18 amino acids. Germline V gene data show CDR1 as MDHEN and CDR2 as SYDVKM. The CDR3 region is CASSLWIVVTGENTEAFF. The CDR3 DNA reads TGTGCCAGCAGTTTATGGATAGTCGTGACAGGGGAGAACACTGAAGCTTTCTTT.

This clonotype was counted at least ten times. The genes are TRBV15 and TRBJ1-2; 11 bases are a match to TRBD1. This CDR3 has 15 residues. From germline, CDR1 is LNHNV and CDR2 YYDKDF (reference sequence). Trimming cost V 3 bases and J 2 bases; bases outside gene matches: 2. The CDR3 loop reads CATSSGTGGNYGYTF. Here the CDR3 DNA reads TGTGCCACCAGCAGCGGGACAGGGGGAAACTATGGCTACACCTTC. The full variable domain, rest sourced from reference TRBV15 and TRBJ1-2, is DAMVIQNPRYQVTQFGKPVTLSCSQTLNHNVMYWYQQKSSQAPKLLFHYYDKDFNNEADTPDNFQSRRPNTSFCFLDIRSPGLGDTAMYLCATSSGTGGNYGYTFGSGTRLTVV.